These T cell receptor beta chains were read from a single sample in a study of lymphopenia after photon versus proton radiotherapy. The method was immunoSEQ multiplex PCR; TCRdb's version includes in-frame clones alone and lacks a portion of them. The data show approximately 65,000 clones, 75% to 90% seen once. Sequencing used peripheral blood, obtained from a patient treated with proton-based radiotherapy. The receptors were sampled from a man at least 80 years old with esophageal cancer. CDR3s include the opening cysteine and the closing phenylalanine or tryptophan. The order of the fields is V gene, clone size, D gene, J gene, CDR3 DNA, CDR3 protein. A D gene is named only where the DNA matches it firmly. The size of a clone is reported for some rows only, either as once, few or many, or as a class for expanded clones.

>TRBV9|NA|NA|TRBJ2-7
TGTGCCAGCAGCCGCGGAGGCGGCTACGAGCAGTACTTC
CASSRGGGYEQYF
>TRBV9|NA|TRBD1|TRBJ1-4
TGTGCCAGCAGCTTTCGGCCAGGGGGCGGGGAAAAACTGTTTTTT
CASSFRPGGGEKLFF
>TRBV7-3|NA|NA|TRBJ1-1
TGTGCCAGCGGCAGTACGTGGAACACTGAAGCTTTCTTT
CASGSTWNTEAFF
>TRBV4-1|few|TRBD1|TRBJ1-5
TGCGCCAGCAGCCAAGCTCAGTCAGGGGGGAATCAGCCCCAGCATTTT
CASSQAQSGGNQPQHF
>TRBV5-5|NA|TRBD1|TRBJ1-4
TGTGCCAGCAGCTTCCAGGGGGGGAATGAAAAACTGTTTTTT
CASSFQGGNEKLFF
>TRBV29-1|NA|NA|TRBJ1-2
TGCAGCGTTGCCAAGGCAGGGTCGGATGGCTACACCTTC
CSVAKAGSDGYTF
>TRBV11-2|NA|NA|TRBJ1-1
TGTGCCAGCAGCCCATACAGGGACGCTGAAGCTTTCTTT
CASSPYRDAEAFF
>TRBV6-5|NA|NA|TRBJ2-1
TGTGCCAGCAGTTACTCGCCTTGGGGTGAGCAGTTCTTC
CASSYSPWGEQFF
>TRBV5-1|once|TRBD1|TRBJ2-1
TGCGCCAGCAGCCAGAGGGGGCCCGTCAATGAGCAGTTCTTC
CASSQRGPVNEQFF
>TRBV7-8|NA|TRBD2|TRBJ2-7
TGTGCCAGCAGCCCAGGACTAGCGGGAGGGTCGGGAGAGCAGTACTTC
CASSPGLAGGSGEQYF
>TRBV4-3|NA|NA|TRBJ2-1
TGCGCCAGCAGCCAAGATCGAAAAGAATACAATGAGCAGTTCTTC
CASSQDRKEYNEQFF
>TRBV4-1|NA|NA|TRBJ1-6
TGCGCCAGCAGCCACGGGGCTCCCCGGGCCCTGAATTCACCCCTCCACTTT
CASSHGAPRALNSPLHF
>TRBV5-5|NA|NA|TRBJ2-5
TGTGCCAGCAGCCGGGGGGCGGGGGAGACCCAGTACTTC
CASSRGAGETQYF
>TRBV13|few|NA|TRBJ2-1
TGTGCCAGCAGCGCCCTAGATTGGGGGGATGAGCAGTTCTTC
CASSALDWGDEQFF
>TRBV18|NA|NA|TRBJ2-5
TGTGCCAGCTCACCGCCCTCATACCTTGACGGGCGAGAAGAGACCCAGTACTTC
CASSPPSYLDGREETQYF
>TRBV27|NA|NA|TRBJ1-6
TGTGCCAGCAGTTTATTGCAGGGAGTTATTTCACCCCTCCACTTT
CASSLLQGVISPLHF
>TRBV5-6|NA|NA|TRBJ1-4
TGTGCCAGCAGCTTGGCCTTAAACGGATATAATGAAAAACTGTTTTTT
CASSLALNGYNEKLFF
>TRBV11-2|NA|TRBD1|TRBJ2-3
TGTGCCAGCAGTTCCTGGTTGTTGGGACAGGGGAAGACAGATACGCAGTATTTT
CASSSWLLGQGKTDTQYF
>TRBV9|NA|TRBD2|TRBJ2-1
TGTGCCAGCAGCGTAGGAGCGGGGAGCTCCTACAATGAGCAGTTCTTC
CASSVGAGSSYNEQFF
>TRBV4-1|NA|TRBD2|TRBJ2-1
TGCGCCAGCAGCCGGACCTCGACTAGCGGGACCGACAATGAGCAGTTCTTC
CASSRTSTSGTDNEQFF
>TRBV9|NA|TRBD1|TRBJ2-7
TGTGCCAGCAGCGTAGCTGGGACAGGGCAGGTATACGAGCAGTACTTC
CASSVAGTGQVYEQYF
>TRBV30|NA|TRBD2|TRBJ2-1
TGTGCCTGGAGTGTAGAGCGGGGGCAAAACAATGAGCAGTTCTTC
CAWSVERGQNNEQFF
>TRBV6-5|NA|TRBD2|TRBJ2-5
TGTGCCAGCAGTTACTCAGTGCTAGCGGGTAAAGAGACCCAGTACTTC
CASSYSVLAGKETQYF
>TRBV11-2|NA|TRBD2|TRBJ2-1
TGTGCCAGCAGCTTAGCGCTAGCGGGGGGACACAATGAGCAGTTCTTC
CASSLALAGGHNEQFF
>TRBV12-5|NA|NA|TRBJ1-4
TGTGCTAGCGCCGAGGGGGAAAAACTGTTTTTT
CASAEGEKLFF
>TRBV11-3|NA|TRBD2|TRBJ2-1
TGTGCCAGCAGCTTAGATGGGGAGGGTAGGGATGAGCAGTTCTTC
CASSLDGEGRDEQFF
>TRBV20-1|NA|NA|TRBJ2-3
TGCAGTGCCATACCCCAAGATACGCAGTATTTT
CSAIPQDTQYF
>TRBV5-1|medium-sized|TRBD1|TRBJ2-1
TGCGCCAGCAGCTCTGACAGGGAGTTCAATGAGCAGTTCTTC
CASSSDREFNEQFF
>TRBV7-2|once|TRBD1|TRBJ2-7
TGTGCCAGCAGCAAGGGACAGGGGACCTACGAGCAGTACTTC
CASSKGQGTYEQYF
>TRBV10-1|NA|NA|TRBJ1-5
TGCGCCAATACGGACTGTCCCAGACAGCCCCAGCATTTT
CANTDCPRQPQHF
>TRBV5-1|NA|NA|TRBJ2-7
TGCGCCAGCAGCTTACCAAAAGAACAAGGGGACGAGCAGTACTTC
CASSLPKEQGDEQYF